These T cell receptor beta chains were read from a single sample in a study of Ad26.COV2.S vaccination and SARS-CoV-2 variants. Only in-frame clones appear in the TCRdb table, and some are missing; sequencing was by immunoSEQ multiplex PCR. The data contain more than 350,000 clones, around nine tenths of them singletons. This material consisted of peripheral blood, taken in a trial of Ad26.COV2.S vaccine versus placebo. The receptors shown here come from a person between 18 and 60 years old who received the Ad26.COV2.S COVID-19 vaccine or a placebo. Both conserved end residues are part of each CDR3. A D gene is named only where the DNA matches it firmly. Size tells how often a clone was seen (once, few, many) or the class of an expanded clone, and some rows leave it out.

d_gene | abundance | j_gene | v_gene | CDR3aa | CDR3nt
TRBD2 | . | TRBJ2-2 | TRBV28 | CASSGTSGGDGELFF | TGTGCCAGCAGCGGGACTAGCGGGGGGGACGGGGAGCTGTTTTTT
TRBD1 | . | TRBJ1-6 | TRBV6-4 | CASSGQDGSPLHF | TGTGCCAGCTCCGGACAGGATGGTTCACCCCTCCACTTT
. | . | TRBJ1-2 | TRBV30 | CAWSGVQGGGYTF | TGTGCCTGGAGTGGGGTACAGGGAGGAGGCTACACCTTC
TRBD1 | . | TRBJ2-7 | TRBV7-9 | CASSSTEGQGIHEQYF | TGTGCCAGCAGCTCCACCGAGGGACAGGGTATTCACGAGCAGTACTTC
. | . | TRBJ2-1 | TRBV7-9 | CASSAGVTYNEQFF | TGTGCCAGCAGCGCAGGGGTGACCTACAATGAGCAGTTCTTC
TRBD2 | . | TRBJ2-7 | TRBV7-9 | CASSLAQLAGVGSYEQYF | TGTGCCAGCAGCTTAGCGCAACTAGCGGGAGTTGGATCCTACGAGCAGTACTTC
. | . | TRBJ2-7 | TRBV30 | CAWSVLASYEQYF | TGTGCCTGGAGTGTACTAGCCTCCTACGAGCAGTACTTC
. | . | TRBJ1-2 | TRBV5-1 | CASSLVGYGYTF | TGCGCCAGCAGCTTGGTAGGCTATGGCTACACCTTC
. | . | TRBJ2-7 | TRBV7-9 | CASSPTSFYEQYF | TGTGCCAGCAGCCCCACTAGCTTCTACGAGCAGTACTTC
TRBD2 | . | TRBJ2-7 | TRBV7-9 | CASSRAGPGMDEQYF | TGTGCCAGCAGCCGAGCGGGGCCGGGGATGGACGAGCAGTACTTC
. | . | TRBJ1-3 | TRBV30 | CAWNREAGNTIYF | TGTGCCTGGAACAGGGAGGCAGGAAACACCATATATTTT
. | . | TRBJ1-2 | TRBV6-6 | CASSYPPSGSYTF | TGTGCCAGCAGTTACCCCCCTTCCGGGAGTTACACCTTC
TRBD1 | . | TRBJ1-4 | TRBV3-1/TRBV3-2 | CASSRQGYEKLFF | TGTGCCAGCAGTAGACAGGGGTACGAAAAACTGTTTTTT
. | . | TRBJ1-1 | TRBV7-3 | CASSETGSLGTEAFF | TGTGCCAGCAGCGAAACCGGGTCCCTTGGGACTGAAGCTTTCTTT
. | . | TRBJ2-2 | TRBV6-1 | CASSEPGANTGELFF | TGTGCCAGCAGTGAACCAGGGGCGAACACCGGGGAGCTGTTTTTT
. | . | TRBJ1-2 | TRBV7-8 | CASSLEGGGYTF | TGTGCCAGCAGCTTAGAGGGTGGGGGCTACACCTTC
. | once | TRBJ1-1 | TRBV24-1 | CATSDALLMNTEAFF | TGTGCCACCAGTGATGCCTTGTTGATGAACACTGAAGCTTTCTTT